These T cell receptor beta chains were read from a single sample in a study of shared clonotypes between healthy human individuals. The assay was immunoSEQ multiplex PCR, and TCRdb's table has in-frame clones only and misses some. Of 2 million to 2.5 million clones listed, roughly 90% are singletons. Sample: naive CD4+ T cells from PBMCs. All receptors derive from a man younger than 35 in good health. Some clones in this sample may be carry-over from other donors' samples. The CDR3 runs from the conserved cysteine through the conserved F or W. The D gene is left open where the match is weak. For some rows the clone size is stated as once, few or many, or as a class when expanded; others skip it.

TRBV7-2	TRBJ1-2	13	few	TRBD1	TGTGCCAGTGGACAGGGTATGGAGAAAGGCTACACCTTC	CASGQGMEKGYTF
TRBV27	TRBJ1-4	20	once	TRBD1	TGTGCCAGCAGTTTATCGTCAGGGGGCTTCACCACCACAACTAATGAAAAACTGTTTTTT	CASSLSSGGFTTTTNEKLFF
TRBV7-6	TRBJ2-2	18	.	.	TGTGCCAGCAGCCGTCCCCCCCCGGGCGGGGTCAACACCGGGGAGCTGTTTTTT	CASSRPPPGGVNTGELFF
TRBV5-4	TRBJ2-7	15	.	.	TGTGCCAGCAGCTTACGGAGCGGGCCCTCCTACGAGCAGTACTTC	CASSLRSGPSYEQYF
TRBV9	TRBJ2-2	13	few	.	TGTGCCAGCTTAGAGAGTAACACCGGGGAGCTGTTTTTT	CASLESNTGELFF
TRBV10-3	TRBJ2-1	19	.	TRBD1	TGTGCCATCAGTGACCCGGGACAGGGGGCTAGCGGGAGCGGGCGTGAGCAGTTCTTC	CAISDPGQGASGSGREQFF
TRBV7-2	TRBJ2-2	16	.	.	TGTGCCAGCAGCTTAAACCGGGACTTATTCACCGGGGAGCTGTTTTTT	CASSLNRDLFTGELFF
TRBV5-1	TRBJ2-4	16	.	TRBD1	TGCGCCAGCAGCTCCCTCCCGGGACAGGGCAAAAACATTCAGTACTTC	CASSSLPGQGKNIQYF
TRBV5-1	TRBJ2-7	16	.	TRBD1	TGCGCCAGCAGCTTGGCCTTAGCAGGGGGTGGCTACGAGCAGTACTTC	CASSLALAGGGYEQYF
TRBV5-1	TRBJ2-3	11	.	.	TGCGCCAGCAGTCTCGCAGATACGCAGTATTTT	CASSLADTQYF
TRBV4-3	TRBJ1-1	14	.	.	TGCGCCAGCAGCCAAGATGCACTCCCCACTGAAGCTTTCTTT	CASSQDALPTEAFF
TRBV19	TRBJ1-4	14	.	.	TGTGCCAGTAGTACTCCAGGGAAATATGAAAAACTGTTTTTT	CASSTPGKYEKLFF
TRBV7-6	TRBJ2-3	18	few	TRBD2	TGTGCCAGCAGCTTAGTCCCCCCAGCGGGAGGCCTCACAGATACGCAGTATTTT	CASSLVPPAGGLTDTQYF
TRBV7-9	TRBJ2-7	15	.	TRBD1	TGTGCCAGCAGCTTGCCCCGGGACAGCTCCTACGAGCAGTACTTC	CASSLPRDSSYEQYF
TRBV28	TRBJ2-7	12	.	.	TGTGCCAGCAGGGAACTTGGCCACGAGCAGTACTTC	CASRELGHEQYF
TRBV19	TRBJ2-5	12	once	TRBD2	TGTGCCAGTAGTGGGAGGGGAGAGACCCAGTACTTC	CASSGRGETQYF
TRBV5-1	TRBJ1-1	16	once	.	TGCGCCAGCAGCTTGGTTTGGGGGGGTAGAGTCCCTGAAGCTTTCTTT	CASSLVWGGRVPEAFF
TRBV5-4	TRBJ1-2	15	.	TRBD1	TGTGCCAGCAGCCCCCTCCCAGGGGGCGCGGATGGCTACACCTTC	CASSPLPGGADGYTF
TRBV18	TRBJ1-1	15	.	.	TGTGCCAGCTCACTGGTGGGAGCAGGTAGCACTGAAGCTTTCTTT	CASSLVGAGSTEAFF
TRBV18	TRBJ2-1	13	.	TRBD2	TGTGCCAGCTCACCGCGGACTAGCAATGAGCAGTTCTTC	CASSPRTSNEQFF
TRBV25-1	TRBJ2-2	14	.	TRBD2	TGTGCCAGCCCTGGACTAGCGGGCACCGGGGAGCTGTTTTTT	CASPGLAGTGELFF
TRBV11-3	TRBJ2-7	12	.	.	TGTGCCAGCATGGGCGGGACCGAGGAGCAGTACTTC	CASMGGTEEQYF
TRBV5-6	TRBJ1-4	15	.	.	TGTGCCAGCAGCCTCCAACATCTAACTAATGAAAAACTGTTTTTT	CASSLQHLTNEKLFF